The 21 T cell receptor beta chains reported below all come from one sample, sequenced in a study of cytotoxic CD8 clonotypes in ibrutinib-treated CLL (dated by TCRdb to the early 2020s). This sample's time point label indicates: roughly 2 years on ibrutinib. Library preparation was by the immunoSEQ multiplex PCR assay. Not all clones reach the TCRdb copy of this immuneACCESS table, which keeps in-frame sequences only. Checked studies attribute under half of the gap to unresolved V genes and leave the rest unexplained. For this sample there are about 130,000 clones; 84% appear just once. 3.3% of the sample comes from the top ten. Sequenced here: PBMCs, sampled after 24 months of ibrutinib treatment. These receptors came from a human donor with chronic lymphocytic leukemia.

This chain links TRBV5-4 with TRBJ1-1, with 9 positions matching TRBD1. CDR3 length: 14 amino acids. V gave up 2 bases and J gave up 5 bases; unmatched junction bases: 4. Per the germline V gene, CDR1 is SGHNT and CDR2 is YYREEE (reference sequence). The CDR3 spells CASSLRTGVTEAFF. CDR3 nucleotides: TGTGCCAGCAGCTTACGGACAGGGGTGACTGAAGCTTTCTTT.

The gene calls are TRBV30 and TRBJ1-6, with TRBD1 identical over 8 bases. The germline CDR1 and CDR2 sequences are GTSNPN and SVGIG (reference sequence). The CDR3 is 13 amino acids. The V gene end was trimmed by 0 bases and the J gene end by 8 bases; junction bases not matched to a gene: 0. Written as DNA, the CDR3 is TGTGCCTGGAGTGTACAGGGGGATTCACCCCTCCACTTT. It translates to CAWSVQGDSPLHF.

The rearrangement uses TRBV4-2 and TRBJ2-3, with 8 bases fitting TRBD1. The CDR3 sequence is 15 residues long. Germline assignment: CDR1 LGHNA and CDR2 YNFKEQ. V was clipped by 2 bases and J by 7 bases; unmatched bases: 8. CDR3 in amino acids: CASSQPPDRENTQYF. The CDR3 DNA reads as TGTGCCAGCAGCCAACCGCCGGACAGGGAAAATACGCAGTATTTT.

This CDR3 is CAGVPRTTLNRGNEQYF. CDR3 nucleotides: TGTGCCGGGGTTCCTCGGACAACATTGAACAGGGGGAACGAGCAGTACTTC. The chain links TRBV30 to TRBJ2-7; 8 bases are a match to TRBD1. This CDR3 is 17 amino acids long. V was clipped by 8 bases and J by 5 bases; unmatched bases: 23. From germline, CDR1 is GTSNPN and CDR2 SVGIG (reference sequence).

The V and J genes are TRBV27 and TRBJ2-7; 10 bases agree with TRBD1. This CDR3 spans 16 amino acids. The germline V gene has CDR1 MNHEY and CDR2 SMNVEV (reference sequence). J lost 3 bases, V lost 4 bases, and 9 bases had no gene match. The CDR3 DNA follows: TGTGCCAGCAGTTCACCCTCCGGACAGGGGGTCTACGAGCAGTACTTC. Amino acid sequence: CASSSPSGQGVYEQYF.

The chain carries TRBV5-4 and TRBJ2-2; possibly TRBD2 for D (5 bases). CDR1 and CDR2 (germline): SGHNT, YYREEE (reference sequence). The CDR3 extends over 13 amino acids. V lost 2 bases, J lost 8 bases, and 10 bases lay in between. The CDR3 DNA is TGTGCCAGCAGCTTCACCGGGGTGGGGGAGCTGTTTTTT. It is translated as CASSFTGVGELFF.

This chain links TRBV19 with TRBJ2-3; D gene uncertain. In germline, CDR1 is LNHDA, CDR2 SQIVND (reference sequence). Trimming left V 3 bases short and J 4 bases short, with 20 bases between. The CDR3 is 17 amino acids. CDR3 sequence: CASSMGWASRMADTQYF. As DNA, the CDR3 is TGTGCCAGTAGTATGGGGTGGGCGTCGAGGATGGCAGATACGCAGTATTTT.

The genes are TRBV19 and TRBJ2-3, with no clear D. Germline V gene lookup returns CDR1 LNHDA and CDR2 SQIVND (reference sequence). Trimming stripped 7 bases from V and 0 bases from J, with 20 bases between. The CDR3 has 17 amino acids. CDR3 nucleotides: TGTGCCAGTACCGCCTCCAAGACAAGCCTCAGCACAGATACGCAGTATTTT. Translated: CASTASKTSLSTDTQYF. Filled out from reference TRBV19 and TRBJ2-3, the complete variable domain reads DGGITQSPKYLFRKEGQNVTLSCEQNLNHDAMYWYRQDPGQGLRLIYYSQIVNDFQKGDIAEGYSVSREKKESFPLTVTSAQKNPTAFYLCASTASKTSLSTDTQYFGPGTRLTVL.

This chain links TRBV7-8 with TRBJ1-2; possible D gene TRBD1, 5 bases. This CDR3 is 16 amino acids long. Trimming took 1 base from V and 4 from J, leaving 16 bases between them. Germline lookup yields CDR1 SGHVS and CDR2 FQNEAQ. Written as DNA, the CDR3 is TGTGCCAGCAGCTTAGGGTTCCAGGGTCCCGCCTATGGCTACACCTTC. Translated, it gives CASSLGFQGPAYGYTF.

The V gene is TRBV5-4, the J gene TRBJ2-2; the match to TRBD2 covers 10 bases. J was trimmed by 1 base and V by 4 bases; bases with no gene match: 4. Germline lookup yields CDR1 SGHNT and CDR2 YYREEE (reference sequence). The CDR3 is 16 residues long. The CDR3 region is CASSHQRGGNTGELFF. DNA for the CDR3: TGTGCCAGCAGCCACCAGCGGGGGGGGAACACCGGGGAGCTGTTTTTT.

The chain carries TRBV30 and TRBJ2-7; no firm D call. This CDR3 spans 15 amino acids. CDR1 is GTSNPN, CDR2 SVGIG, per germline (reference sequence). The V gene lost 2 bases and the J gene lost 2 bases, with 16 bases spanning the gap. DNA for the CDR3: TGTGCCTGGAGTACGATTCAGGCAACGCCCTACGAGCAGTACTTC. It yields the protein CAWSTIQATPYEQYF.

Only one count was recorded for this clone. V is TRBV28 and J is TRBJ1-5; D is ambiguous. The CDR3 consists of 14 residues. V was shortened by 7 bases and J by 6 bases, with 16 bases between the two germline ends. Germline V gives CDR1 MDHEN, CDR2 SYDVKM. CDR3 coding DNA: TGTGCCAGCACCCGGAGTTCCCGGGTTCAGCCCCAGCATTTT. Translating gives CASTRSSRVQPQHF.

The CDR3 sequence is CASSYSRQGTYEQYF. CDR3 sequence (DNA): TGTGCCAGCAGTTACTCCCGACAGGGAACCTACGAGCAGTACTTC. The chain couples TRBV6-6 to TRBJ2-7; 7 positions agree with TRBD1. The CDR3 runs 15 residues. J was trimmed by 2 bases and V by 0 bases; bases with no gene match: 4. The germline gives CDR1 MNHNY, CDR2 SVGAGI (reference sequence).

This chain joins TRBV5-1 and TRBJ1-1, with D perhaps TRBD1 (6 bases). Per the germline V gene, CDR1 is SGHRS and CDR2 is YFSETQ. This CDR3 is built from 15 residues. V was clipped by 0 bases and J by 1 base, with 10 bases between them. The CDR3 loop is CASSLDRAPNTEAFF. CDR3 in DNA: TGCGCCAGCAGCTTGGACAGGGCTCCGAACACTGAAGCTTTCTTT.

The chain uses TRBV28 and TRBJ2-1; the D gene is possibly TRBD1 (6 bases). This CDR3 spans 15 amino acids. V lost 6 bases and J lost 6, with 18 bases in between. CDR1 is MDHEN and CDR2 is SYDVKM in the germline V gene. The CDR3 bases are TGTGCCAGCAGCAAGACTTTGGGCAGGGGCAATGAGCAGTTCTTC. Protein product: CASSKTLGRGNEQFF.

Here the CDR3 reads CASSLSRTPVQETQYF. CDR3 DNA: TGTGCCAGCAGCTTAAGCCGGACTCCGGTTCAAGAGACCCAGTACTTC. This sequence joins TRBV5-4 and TRBJ2-5; possibly TRBD2 for D (5 bases). This CDR3 contains 16 residues. Trimming cost V 2 bases and J 2 bases, with 16 bases left between them. Germline CDR1 reads SGHNT; CDR2 reads YYREEE (reference sequence).

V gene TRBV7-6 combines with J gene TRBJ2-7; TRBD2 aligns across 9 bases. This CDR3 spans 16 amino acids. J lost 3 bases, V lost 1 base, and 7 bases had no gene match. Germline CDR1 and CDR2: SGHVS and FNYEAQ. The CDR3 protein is CASSLVAASGDYEQYF. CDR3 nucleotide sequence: TGTGCCAGCAGCTTAGTTGCGGCTAGCGGGGACTACGAGCAGTACTTC. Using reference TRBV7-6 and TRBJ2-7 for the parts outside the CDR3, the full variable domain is GAGVSQSPRYKVTKRGQDVALRCDPISGHVSLYWYRQALGQGPEFLTYFNYEAQQDKSGLPNDRFSAERPEGSISTLTIQRTEQRDSAMYRCASSLVAASGDYEQYFGPGTRLTVT.

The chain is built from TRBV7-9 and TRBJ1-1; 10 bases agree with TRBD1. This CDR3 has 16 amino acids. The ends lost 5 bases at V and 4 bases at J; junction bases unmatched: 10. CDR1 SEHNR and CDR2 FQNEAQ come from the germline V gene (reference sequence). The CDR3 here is CASSIWAGTGVTEAFF. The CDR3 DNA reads TGTGCCAGCAGCATATGGGCTGGGACAGGGGTCACTGAAGCTTTCTTT.

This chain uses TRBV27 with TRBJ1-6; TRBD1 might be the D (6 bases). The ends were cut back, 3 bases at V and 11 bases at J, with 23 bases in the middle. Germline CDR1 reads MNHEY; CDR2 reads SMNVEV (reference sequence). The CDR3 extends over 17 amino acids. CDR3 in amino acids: CASSFPTRGLEWAPLHF. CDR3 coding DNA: TGTGCCAGCAGTTTCCCAACCAGGGGTTTGGAGTGGGCACCCCTCCACTTT.

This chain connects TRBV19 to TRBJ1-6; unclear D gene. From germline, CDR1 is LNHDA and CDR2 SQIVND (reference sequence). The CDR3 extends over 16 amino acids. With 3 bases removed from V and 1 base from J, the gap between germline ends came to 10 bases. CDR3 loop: CASSMGLQSYNSPLHF. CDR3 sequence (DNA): TGTGCCAGTAGTATGGGTTTACAATCCTATAATTCACCCCTCCACTTT.

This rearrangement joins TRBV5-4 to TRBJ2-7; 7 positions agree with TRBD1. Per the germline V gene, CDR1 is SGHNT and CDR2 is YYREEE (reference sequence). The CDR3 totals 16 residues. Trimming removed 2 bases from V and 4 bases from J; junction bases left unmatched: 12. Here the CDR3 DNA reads TGTGCCAGCAGCTTTGCCGGCAGGGGGTCGTCGTACGAGCAGTACTTC. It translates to CASSFAGRGSSYEQYF.